One sample yielded the 7 T cell receptor beta chains listed below, sequenced in a study of regulatory T cells in long-lasting Graves disease. Investigators prepared the TCR beta libraries by applying iRepertoire HTBI primers and Arm-PCR of CDR3 regions. Each CDR3 protein gets one entry after TCRdb re-called the multiplex PCR reads with MiXCR. The sample lists 300,000 to 450,000 distinct CDR3 sequences, about 16% occurring once. Time point indicated: newly diagnosed GD, antithyroid drugs for less than 3 months. The authors made the TCR library using RNA they extracted from PBMCs. The material was peripheral blood mononuclear cells (PBMCs), obtained at new diagnosis, from a patient treated with antithyroid drugs. Receptor source: a female donor with Graves disease.

As for this clonotype: A much larger clone differs by one base, so this may be a read error. The chain uses TRBV2 and TRBJ1-4; no definite D call. Germline V lookup: CDR1 SNHLY, CDR2 FYNNEI. The CDR3 covers 11 residues. CDR3 region: CASSAGEKPFF. The CDR3 DNA follows: TGTGCCAGCAGTGCGGGAGAAAAACCGTTTTTT.

To note about this clonotype: With a far larger clone one base away, a read error is the likely cause. This chain joins TRBV6-5 and TRBJ2-7; D might be TRBD2 (6 bases). Germline V gene sequence: CDR1 MNHEY, CDR2 SVGAGI. The V end was cut by 0 bases, the J end by 7 bases, with 22 bases between. This CDR3 contains 17 residues. CDR3 sequence reads: CASSYSPFKSLANEQYF. CDR3 DNA: TGTGCCAGCAGTTACTCGCCCTTTAAGAGCCTAGCGAATGAGCAGTACTTC.

There are a few counts of this clonotype. The V and J genes are TRBV5-4 and TRBJ1-1; 11 bases match TRBD1. This CDR3 has 14 residues. The germline V gene encodes CDR1 SGHNT and CDR2 YYREEE (reference sequence). The junction had 5 bases not matched to a gene; V was cut back by 4 bases and J by 6 bases. The CDR3 reads CASSDGQGASEAFF. DNA for the CDR3: TGTGCCAGCAGCGATGGACAGGGGGCTTCTGAAGCTTTCTTT.

This clonotype was detected many times. The rearrangement links TRBV28 to TRBJ2-7; D unclear. In germline, CDR1 is MDHEN, CDR2 SYDVKM. The V gene lost 6 bases and the J gene lost 2 bases, with 8 bases spanning the gap. CDR3 length equals 12 residues. The CDR3 here is CASSLSAYEQYF. As DNA, the CDR3 is TGTGCCAGCAGCCTAAGCGCCTACGAGCAGTACTTC.

The chain uses TRBV12-3 or TRBV12-4 and TRBJ2-1; D is perhaps TRBD2 (6 bases). V was shortened by 3 bases and J by 7 bases, with 22 bases between the two germline ends. The CDR3 totals 17 residues. CDR3 loop: CASSLSRFRERLNEQFF. For the CDR3, the DNA is TGTGCCAGCAGTTTGAGTCGTTTTCGGGAGCGGCTTAATGAGCAGTTCTTC.

This clonotype was observed at least ten times. CDR3 nucleotides: TGCTCGGGGGGCTTGCTAGAAACTAGCGGGAGGAGCGAGCAGTACTTC. This gives the protein CSGGLLETSGRSEQYF. The V gene is TRBV20-1, the J gene TRBJ2-7; 12 bases fit TRBD2. Germline values: CDR1 DFQATT, CDR2 SNEGSKA (reference sequence). This CDR3 has 16 residues.

This rearrangement joins TRBV10-2 to TRBJ2-7, with 7 bases fitting TRBD2. CDR1 is WSHSY, CDR2 SAAADI, per germline. This CDR3 is built from 15 residues. V lost 3 bases and J lost 0; bases outside the gene matches: 5. CDR3 sequence reads: CASSELAPVSYEQYF. Here the CDR3 DNA reads TGCGCCAGCAGTGAACTAGCGCCGGTCTCCTACGAGCAGTACTTC.